This T cell receptor (beta chain) is drawn from a study of T-cell memory formation after mild COVID-19. CDR3 length: 15 residues. Trimming took 3 bases from V and 1 from J, leaving 13 bases between them. Germline V gives CDR1 MDHEN, CDR2 SYDVKM. It was 5'RACE with constant-segment primers that produced the TCR alpha and TCR beta cDNA libraries, which carried sample barcodes and UMIs. MiXCR, applied by TCRdb to the 5' RACE reads, yields one record per CDR3 protein. The data contain more than 450,000 distinct CDR3 sequences, more than 15% of them seen just once; the ten biggest clones take up 12%. This rearrangement joins TRBV28 to TRBJ2-7; D is tentatively TRBD1 or TRBD2 (6 bases each). The source of this sequence is an adult woman who had mild COVID-19 (a few samples of this study predate the infection). Cell type and time point are not known. Material for sequencing was PBMCs or a T cell subset sorted from them (not recorded which). The CDR3 loop reads CASSLPGARSYEQYF. The DNA of the CDR3 is TGTGCCAGCAGTTTGCCGGGGGCGAGGTCCTACGAGCAGTACTTC.